This is a list of T cell receptor beta chains from one sample in a study of radiotherapy plus CTLA-4 blockade in lung cancer. Only in-frame clones appear in the TCRdb table, and some are missing; sequencing was by immunoSEQ multiplex PCR. The data contain 35,000 to 40,000 clones, more than 70% of them singletons. Material: peripheral blood, obtained from a patient treated with radiotherapy plus ipilimumab. The source of these receptors is a human donor with non-small cell lung cancer who had stable disease on radiotherapy plus ipilimumab. Each CDR3 is given with its conserved first and last residue. A D gene is named only where the DNA matches it firmly. Clone size is given for some rows only: seen once, a few or many times, or a class if the clone is expanded.

j_gene: TRBJ2-3; abundance: -; v_gene: TRBV28; d_gene: TRBD2; CDR3nt: TGTGCCAGCAGTGCCTTCGCCATAGCGGGAGGGCCAGATACGCAGTATTTT; CDR3aa: CASSAFAIAGGPDTQYF
j_gene: TRBJ1-3; abundance: few; v_gene: TRBV7-8; d_gene: TRBD1; CDR3nt: TGTGCCAGCACCTCACAAGGGGGCCCTGGAAACACCATATATTTT; CDR3aa: CASTSQGGPGNTIYF
j_gene: TRBJ2-7; abundance: -; v_gene: TRBV15; d_gene: TRBD2; CDR3nt: TGTGCCACCAGCAGAGATAGTTACGGGGGGAGCTACGAGCAGTACTTC; CDR3aa: CATSRDSYGGSYEQYF
j_gene: TRBJ2-7; abundance: -; v_gene: TRBV6-1; d_gene: -; CDR3nt: TGTGCCAGCAGGAGGCTAGATCACTACGAGCAGTACTTC; CDR3aa: CASRRLDHYEQYF
j_gene: TRBJ2-7; abundance: -; v_gene: TRBV27; d_gene: TRBD1; CDR3nt: TGTGCCAGCAGTCTAACCAGGACAGGGGGAGCAGGGGGACCCACCTACGAGCAGTACTTC; CDR3aa: CASSLTRTGGAGGPTYEQYF
j_gene: TRBJ2-2; abundance: -; v_gene: TRBV7-2; d_gene: TRBD2; CDR3nt: TGTGCCAGCAGCGCTATACTAGCGGGGACCGCGAACACCGGGGAGCTGTTTTTT; CDR3aa: CASSAILAGTANTGELFF
j_gene: TRBJ1-4; abundance: -; v_gene: TRBV5-6; d_gene: -; CDR3nt: TGTGCCAGCAGCTTGGGAGGCACTAATGAAAAACTGTTTTTT; CDR3aa: CASSLGGTNEKLFF
j_gene: TRBJ1-1; abundance: -; v_gene: TRBV18; d_gene: TRBD1; CDR3nt: TGTGCCAGCTCACCCGGGACAGGGTCGTCAGAAGCTTTCTTT; CDR3aa: CASSPGTGSSEAFF
j_gene: TRBJ2-2; abundance: -; v_gene: TRBV4-2; d_gene: TRBD1; CDR3nt: TGTGCCAGCAGCCAAGGGGGACAGGGAGGTTTCGGGGAGCTGTTTTTT; CDR3aa: CASSQGGQGGFGELFF
j_gene: TRBJ1-1; abundance: -; v_gene: TRBV18; d_gene: TRBD1; CDR3nt: TGTGCCAGCTCATCTGGAGTACAGGGGCCTGAAGCTTTCTTT; CDR3aa: CASSSGVQGPEAFF
j_gene: TRBJ1-4; abundance: once; v_gene: TRBV7-9; d_gene: -; CDR3nt: TGTGCCAGCAGCTGGACAGAGGAAAAACTGTTTTTT; CDR3aa: CASSWTEEKLFF
j_gene: TRBJ2-1; abundance: -; v_gene: TRBV28; d_gene: TRBD2; CDR3nt: TGTGCCAGCAAAACTAGCGGGGATCACAATGAGCAGTTCTTC; CDR3aa: CASKTSGDHNEQFF
j_gene: TRBJ2-1; abundance: -; v_gene: TRBV4-1; d_gene: TRBD2; CDR3nt: TGCGCCAGCAGCCCTTCAAAGGGAGCGGGAGGGGTCCCCAATGAGCAGTTCTTC; CDR3aa: CASSPSKGAGGVPNEQFF
j_gene: TRBJ2-7; abundance: -; v_gene: TRBV19; d_gene: TRBD1; CDR3nt: TGTGCCAGTAGCATAGGAGACAGGGGAGAACGGTCCTACGAGCAGTACTTC; CDR3aa: CASSIGDRGERSYEQYF
j_gene: TRBJ2-1; abundance: -; v_gene: TRBV9; d_gene: -; CDR3nt: TGTGCCAGCAGCCCAAGCGTCAATGAGCAGTTCTTC; CDR3aa: CASSPSVNEQFF
j_gene: TRBJ2-7; abundance: -; v_gene: TRBV7-9; d_gene: TRBD2; CDR3nt: TGTGCCAGCAGTATGACTAGCGGGAGCTACGAGCAGTACTTC; CDR3aa: CASSMTSGSYEQYF
j_gene: TRBJ2-2; abundance: -; v_gene: TRBV28; d_gene: -; CDR3nt: TGTGCCAGCAGCGGCGGCGGATACACCGGGGAGCTGTTTTTT; CDR3aa: CASSGGGYTGELFF
j_gene: TRBJ1-2; abundance: -; v_gene: TRBV6-5; d_gene: -; CDR3nt: TGTGCCGGATCGAGAGGGCCTGGCTATGGCTACACCTTC; CDR3aa: CAGSRGPGYGYTF
j_gene: TRBJ1-1; abundance: -; v_gene: TRBV5-1; d_gene: TRBD1; CDR3nt: TGCGCCAGCAGCCGTGGGCCCCCGACAGGGCTGAACACTGAAGCTTTCTTT; CDR3aa: CASSRGPPTGLNTEAFF
j_gene: TRBJ1-3; abundance: -; v_gene: TRBV14; d_gene: -; CDR3nt: TGTGCCAGCAGCCTTATGATCGCTAACTCTGGAAACACCATATATTTT; CDR3aa: CASSLMIANSGNTIYF
j_gene: TRBJ2-1; abundance: -; v_gene: TRBV28; d_gene: TRBD1; CDR3nt: TGTGCCAGCACCCAGGACAGGGGGCGGGCTGAGCAGTTCTTC; CDR3aa: CASTQDRGRAEQFF
j_gene: TRBJ1-1; abundance: -; v_gene: TRBV5-1; d_gene: -; CDR3nt: TGCGCCAGCAGCCCCGTCGGGGACACTGAAGCTTTCTTT; CDR3aa: CASSPVGDTEAFF
j_gene: TRBJ1-2; abundance: once; v_gene: TRBV28; d_gene: -; CDR3nt: TGTGCCAGCAGTAGCACTAACTATGGCTACACCTTC; CDR3aa: CASSSTNYGYTF
j_gene: TRBJ2-5; abundance: -; v_gene: TRBV5-1; d_gene: TRBD2; CDR3nt: TGCGCCAGCTCCCTCGGGGGGTCGGAACAAGAGACCCAGTACTTC; CDR3aa: CASSLGGSEQETQYF
j_gene: TRBJ1-1; abundance: -; v_gene: TRBV15; d_gene: -; CDR3nt: TGTGCCACCAGCAGGGTGGGGAGGGGTTCCTTTTTCGGTACTGAAGCTTTCTTT; CDR3aa: CATSRVGRGSFFGTEAFF